These 18 T cell receptor beta chains came from one sample sequenced in a study of T cell responses to AZD1222 COVID-19 vaccine. The table came from immunoSEQ multiplex PCR; TCRdb's copy has only in-frame clones and leaves some out. The sample carries around 160,000 clones, roughly 90% recorded once. The specimen comprised peripheral blood, sampled on day 0 of AZD1222 vaccination. The receptor source for this set is an adult in good health.

In this sample, this clone turned up a few times. This rearrangement joins TRBV18 to TRBJ1-6; 8 nucleotides match TRBD1. Germline lookup yields CDR1 KGHSH and CDR2 LQKENI. This CDR3 comprises 13 residues. V shed 3 bases, J shed 8 bases, and the junction held 0 bases outside the gene matches. Here the CDR3 reads CASSPGQDSPLHF. The CDR3 DNA reads TGTGCCAGCTCACCGGGACAGGATTCACCCCTCCACTTT. Drawing the rest from reference TRBV18 and TRBJ1-6, the complete variable domain is NAGVMQNPRHLVRRRGQEARLRCSPMKGHSHVYWYRQLPEEGLKFMVYLQKENIIDESGMPKERFSAEFPKEGPSILRIQQVVRGDSAAYFCASSPGQDSPLHFGNGTRLTVT.

V usage is TRBV9 and J usage is TRBJ2-2, with a weak D call TRBD1 (5 bases). Germline values: CDR1 SGDLS, CDR2 YYNGEE. Trimming removed 0 bases at V and 4 bases at J, with 10 bases between. The CDR3 extends over 15 amino acids. The CDR3 region has the DNA TGTGCCAGCAGCGTAGCCGGACATTCCACCGGGGAGCTGTTTTTT. Its translation: CASSVAGHSTGELFF. Full variable domain (outside the CDR3, taken from reference TRBV9 and TRBJ2-2): DSGVTQTPKHLITATGQRVTLRCSPRSGDLSVYWYQQSLDQGLQFLIQYYNGEERAKGNILERFSAQQFPDLHSELNLSSLELGDSALYFCASSVAGHSTGELFFGEGSRLTVL.

The rearrangement links TRBV2 to TRBJ2-6, with D unclear. This CDR3 comprises 12 residues. Per the germline V gene, CDR1 is SNHLY and CDR2 is FYNNEI. The V gene lost 6 bases and the J gene lost 2 bases, with 2 bases spanning the gap. The CDR3 is CASRAGANVLTF. The CDR3 DNA sequence: TGTGCCAGCAGAGCTGGGGCCAACGTCCTGACTTTC.

There are a few counts of this clone. This sequence joins TRBV18 and TRBJ1-5, with D maybe TRBD1 (5 bases). V was cut by 3 bases and J by 6 bases, with 9 bases left in between. The V gene's germline CDR1 is KGHSH and CDR2 LQKENI. The CDR3 is 13 amino acids. The CDR3 DNA follows: TGTGCCAGCTCACCGGGCGGGGGTCAGCCCCAGCATTTT. As protein: CASSPGGGQPQHF.

This sequence joins TRBV7-3 and TRBJ2-1; tentatively, D is TRBD1 (6 bases). The CDR3 has 13 amino acids. Germline assignment: CDR1 SGHTA and CDR2 FQGTGA. The ends were cut back, 5 bases at V and 6 bases at J, with 11 bases in the middle. The DNA of the CDR3 is TGTGCCAGCAGCCCAGGACAGTCCAATGAGCAGTTCTTC. Translated: CASSPGQSNEQFF.

The V and J genes are TRBV7-8 and TRBJ2-1, with D perhaps matching TRBD1 (6 bases). Trimming took off 6 bases at V and 7 bases at J, with 19 bases between the two ends. Germline CDR1 and CDR2: SGHVS and FQNEAQ. The CDR3 totals 15 residues. The chain's CDR3 is CASRPPSGQWNEQFF. The CDR3 region has the DNA TGTGCCAGCAGGCCTCCGTCCGGACAGTGGAATGAGCAGTTCTTC.

The rearrangement uses TRBV27 and TRBJ2-7; 7 bases line up with TRBD2. There are 15 residues in the CDR3. Germline CDR1 MNHEY, CDR2 SMNVEV (reference sequence). V lost 3 bases to trimming and J lost 1 base; unmatched junction nucleotides: 6. The CDR3: CASSFLADLSYEQYF. CDR3 nucleotides: TGTGCCAGCAGTTTTCTAGCGGACCTTTCCTACGAGCAGTACTTC.

The chain combines TRBV14 with TRBJ1-1; D is perhaps TRBD1 (5 bases). The CDR3 consists of 17 residues. Germline CDR1 reads SGHDN; CDR2 reads FVKESK. V lost 1 base, J lost 1 base, and 16 bases lay in between. The CDR3 loop is CASSQGYDRNGNTEAFF. CDR3 nucleotide sequence: TGTGCCAGCAGCCAAGGGTATGACAGAAACGGGAACACTGAAGCTTTCTTT.

The gene calls are TRBV29-1 and TRBJ2-7, with D unresolved. Germline CDR1 is SQVTM and CDR2 is ANQGSEA. The CDR3 is 12 amino acids. V dropped 0 bases and J dropped 6 bases, with 9 bases sitting between them. The CDR3 sequence is CSVEDRGPEQYF. For the CDR3, the DNA is TGCAGCGTTGAAGATCGTGGGCCCGAGCAGTACTTC.

This clone appeared a single time. V usage is TRBV9 and J usage is TRBJ1-1; no reliable D call. The CDR3 spans 13 residues. V lost 3 bases to trimming and J lost 1 base, with 7 bases between them. Per the germline V gene, CDR1 is SGDLS and CDR2 is YYNGEE. The CDR3 reads CASSARWNTEAFF. Written as DNA, the CDR3 is TGTGCCAGCAGCGCCCGGTGGAACACTGAAGCTTTCTTT.

The chain couples TRBV27 to TRBJ2-6; TRBD1 matches 8 bases. Germline V gene lookup returns CDR1 MNHEY and CDR2 SMNVEV (reference sequence). The CDR3 runs to 17 residues. V gave up 5 bases and J gave up 7 bases; unmatched junction bases: 13. The CDR3 DNA reads as TGTGCCAGCAGTCCCACGACAGGGGCCGCTTTCGCCAACGTCCTGACTTTC. The encoded protein is CASSPTTGAAFANVLTF.

V and J are TRBV5-6 and TRBJ1-2, with D possibly TRBD1 on 6 matching bases. This CDR3 has 13 amino acids. V was trimmed by 3 bases and J by 2 bases, leaving 8 bases between them. The germline V gene encodes CDR1 SGHDT and CDR2 YYEEEE. The CDR3 bases are TGTGCCAGCAGCTACGGACAGAACTATGGCTACACCTTC. Residues: CASSYGQNYGYTF.

The V and J genes are TRBV11-2 and TRBJ2-5; 11 bases are a match to TRBD1. Trimming at V came to 4 bases and at J to 5 bases, leaving 6 bases not matched to a gene. The CDR3 is 15 amino acids. Germline V CDR1 and CDR2: SGHAT, FQNNGV. Written as DNA, the CDR3 is TGTGCCAGCAGCTCCGGACAGGGGGCAGGTGAGACCCAGTACTTC. Translating gives CASSSGQGAGETQYF.

V usage is TRBV10-2 and J usage is TRBJ1-1, with 9 bases that match TRBD1. The germline V gene encodes CDR1 WSHSY and CDR2 SAAADI. The CDR3 is 14 residues long. V lost 7 bases, J lost 2 bases, and 5 bases stayed unmatched. In DNA, the CDR3 is TGCGCCAGCACAGGGACAGGGCCCAACACTGAAGCTTTCTTT. Translated, it gives CASTGTGPNTEAFF.

The genes are TRBV3-1 (or the pseudogene TRBV3-2) and TRBJ2-7, with TRBD1 matching over 7 bases. The germline V gene has CDR1 LGHDT and CDR2 YNNKEL (reference sequence). This CDR3 spans 16 amino acids. V lost 0 bases, J lost 2 bases, and 7 bases stayed unmatched. CDR3 amino acids: CASSQDPVTGPYEQYF. CDR3 nucleotides: TGTGCCAGCAGCCAAGATCCAGTGACAGGGCCCTACGAGCAGTACTTC.

In its sample, this clone was seen once. This sequence joins TRBV6-5 and TRBJ1-1, with 7 bases lining up with TRBD1. V was clipped by 7 bases and J by 5 bases; unmatched bases: 7. The length of the CDR3 is 13 residues. Germline V gene sequence: CDR1 MNHEY, CDR2 SVGAGI. The CDR3, as DNA: TGTGCCAGCATAACAGGGGTAGGAACTGAAGCTTTCTTT. Its translation is CASITGVGTEAFF.

This chain joins TRBV15 and TRBJ1-2; maybe TRBD1 (6 bases). V gave up 1 base and J gave up 8 bases, with 17 bases separating them. The germline V gene has CDR1 LNHNV and CDR2 YYDKDF (reference sequence). The CDR3 is made up of 15 amino acids. In DNA form, the CDR3 reads TGTGCCACCAGCAGAGTGCGAGGCAAGGGGGAAGGCTACACCTTC. Its translation: CATSRVRGKGEGYTF.

V and J are TRBV27 and TRBJ2-1; D is ambiguous. The CDR3 spans 14 residues. V lost 4 bases and J lost 0, with 7 bases in between. The germline CDR1 and CDR2 sequences are MNHEY and SMNVEV (reference sequence). The CDR3 DNA is TGTGCCAGCAGTTCCCTTGACTCCTACAATGAGCAGTTCTTC. This sequence encodes CASSSLDSYNEQFF.